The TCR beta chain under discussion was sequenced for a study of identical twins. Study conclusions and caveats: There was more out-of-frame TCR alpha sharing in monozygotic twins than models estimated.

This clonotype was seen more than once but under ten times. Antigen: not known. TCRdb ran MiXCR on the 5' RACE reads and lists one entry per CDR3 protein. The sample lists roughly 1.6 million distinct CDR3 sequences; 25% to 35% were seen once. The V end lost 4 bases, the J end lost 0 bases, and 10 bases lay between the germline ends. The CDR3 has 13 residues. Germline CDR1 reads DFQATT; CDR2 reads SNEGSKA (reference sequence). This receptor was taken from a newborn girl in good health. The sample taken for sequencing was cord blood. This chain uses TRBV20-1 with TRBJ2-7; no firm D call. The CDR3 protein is CSANTVYSYEQYF. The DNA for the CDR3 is TGCAGTGCTAACACGGTTTACTCCTACGAGCAGTACTTC.